The clone carrying this T cell receptor (beta chain) occurred many times. Its specificity is not known. TCRdb re-called the RACE reads with MiXCR, one entry per CDR3 protein. The data contain roughly 98,000 distinct CDR3 sequences, roughly 12% of them seen just once; the ten biggest clones take up around 2.2%. This entry is derived from a study of human T cells and chemical hapten exposure. Study as a whole: Throughout a study of 20 to 30 weeks, patients underwent weekly scalp administration of diphenylcyclopropenone doses. Study-level findings and limits: The donor cohort had alopecia, so its immune response may not match that of healthy people. Clustering by CDR3 similarity yielded significantly more large clusters from expanded TCRs than controls.

Sample time point: patch test 1, 2 weeks after DPC sensitization. The treatment was: therapeutic diphenylcyclopropenone sensitization with weekly scalp DPC. V lost 2 bases to trimming and J lost 1 base, with 14 bases between them. The CDR3 length is 16 residues. Per germline, CDR1 SGHTA and CDR2 FQGTGA. Sequencing used whole blood, obtained in connection with sensitization to the hapten diphenylcyclopropenone (DPC). This sequence originates from a woman aged 40 to 55 with alopecia areata. Some clones in this sample may be carry-over from other donors' samples. The chain has TRBV7-3 and TRBJ2-5; D is possibly TRBD2 (6 bases). The CDR3 nucleotides are TGTGCCAGCAGCTTATCCGGGGGACGGATCCAAGAGACCCAGTACTTC. It encodes CASSLSGGRIQETQYF.